The source of this TCR beta chain is a study of T cell changes during pregnancy in multiple sclerosis. This clone appeared once. The germline V and J ends were trimmed by 4 bases and 2 bases, with 14 bases remaining between them. The CDR3 length is 15 residues. CDR1 and CDR2 from the germline V gene are SGHDN and FVKESK. This table comes from immunoSEQ multiplex PCR, and its TCRdb copy is limited to in-frame clones, with some not included. The table includes approximately 120,000 clones, about 95% detected once. This clonotype was obtained from a female donor with multiple sclerosis, enrolled in a pregnancy study. The material sequenced was peripheral blood, taken after pregnancy. The rearrangement joins TRBV14 to TRBJ1-1; D perhaps matches TRBD1 (5 bases). The CDR3 reads CASSPRRQFNTEAFF. CDR3 in DNA: TGTGCCAGCAGCCCCCGCAGACAGTTCAACACTGAAGCTTTCTTT. Full variable domain (remainder filled in from reference TRBV14 and TRBJ1-1): EAGVTQFPSHSVIEKGQTVTLRCDPISGHDNLYWYRRVMGKEIKFLLHFVKESKQDESGMPNNRFLAERTGGTYSTLKVQPAELEDSGVYFCASSPRRQFNTEAFFGQGTRLTVV.